Listed below are T cell receptor beta chains from one sample, sequenced in a study of blood T cells in healthy people across ages. MiXCR, run by TCRdb on the 5' RACE reads, gives a single entry per CDR3 protein. The table has over 1,500,000 distinct CDR3 sequences, approximately 50% seen once; the top ten hold 2.1%. Material: blood. These receptors all stem from a woman in her thirties or forties in good health. The CDR3 runs from the conserved cysteine through the conserved F or W.

J,V,CDR3
TRBJ2-5,TRBV4-1,CASSHPGLAGETQYF
TRBJ2-7,TRBV6-4,CASRVCRTGEQYF
TRBJ2-7,TRBV4-3,CASSQGAGGIYEQYF
TRBJ1-6,TRBV6-6,CASGSGSPGSYNSPLHF
TRBJ2-3,TRBV27,CASSVLSGTSTDTQYF
TRBJ1-4,TRBV21-1,CASSKRQSNEKLFF
TRBJ2-5,TRBV20-1,CSARKGGPRETQYF
TRBJ2-7,TRBV20-1,CSAGGGSYSYEQYF
.,TRBV10-3,CAISGGGDRGFSDEQYF
TRBJ2-5,TRBV21-1,CASSKRDRVDEQYF
TRBJ2-3,TRBV7-2,CASSPRQRDTDTQYF
TRBJ1-2,TRBV7-9,CASSLGHMGRTGYTF
TRBJ2-5,TRBV20-1,CSALDLAETQYF
TRBJ1-1,TRBV6-2/TRBV6-3,CATLNSWDVGTEAFF